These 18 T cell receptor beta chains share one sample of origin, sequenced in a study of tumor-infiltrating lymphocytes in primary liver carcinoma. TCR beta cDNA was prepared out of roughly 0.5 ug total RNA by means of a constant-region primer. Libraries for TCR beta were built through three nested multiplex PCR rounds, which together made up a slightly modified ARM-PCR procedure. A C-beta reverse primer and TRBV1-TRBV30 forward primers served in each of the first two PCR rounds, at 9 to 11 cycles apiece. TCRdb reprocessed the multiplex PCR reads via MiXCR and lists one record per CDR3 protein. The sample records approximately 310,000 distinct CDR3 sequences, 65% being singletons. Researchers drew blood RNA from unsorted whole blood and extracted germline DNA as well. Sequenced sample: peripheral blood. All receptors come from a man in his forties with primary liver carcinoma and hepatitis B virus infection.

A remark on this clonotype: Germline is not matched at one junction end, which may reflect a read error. The CDR3 DNA reads TGCACCAGCAGCCAAGGACCGACAGTGAACTCTGGAAACACTATATATTTT. Residues: CTSSQGPTVNSGNTIYF. The chain employs TRBV4-1 and TRBJ1-3; perhaps TRBD1 as D (5 bases). The CDR3 is 17 amino acids. Germline assignment: CDR1 MGHRA and CDR2 YSYEKL.

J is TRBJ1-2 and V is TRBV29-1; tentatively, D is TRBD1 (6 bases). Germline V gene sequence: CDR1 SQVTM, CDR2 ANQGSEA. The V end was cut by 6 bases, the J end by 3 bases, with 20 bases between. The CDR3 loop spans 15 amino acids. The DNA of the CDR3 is TGCAGCGTGGAGGGGGGGTCAGGGGAAGACTATGGCTACACCTTC. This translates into CSVEGGSGEDYGYTF.

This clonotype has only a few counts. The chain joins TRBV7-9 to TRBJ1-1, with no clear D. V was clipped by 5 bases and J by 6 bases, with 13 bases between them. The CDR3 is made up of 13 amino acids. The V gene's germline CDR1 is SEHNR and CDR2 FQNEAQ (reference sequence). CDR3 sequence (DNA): TGTGCCAGCAGCCTCCGCACGGACGCTGAAGCTTTCTTT. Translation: CASSLRTDAEAFF.

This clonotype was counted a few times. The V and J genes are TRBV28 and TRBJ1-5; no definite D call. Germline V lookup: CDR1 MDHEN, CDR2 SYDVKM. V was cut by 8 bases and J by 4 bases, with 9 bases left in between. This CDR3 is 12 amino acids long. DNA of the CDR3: TGTGCCAGCTTCGGGCTTAATCAGCCCCAGCATTTT. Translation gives CASFGLNQPQHF.

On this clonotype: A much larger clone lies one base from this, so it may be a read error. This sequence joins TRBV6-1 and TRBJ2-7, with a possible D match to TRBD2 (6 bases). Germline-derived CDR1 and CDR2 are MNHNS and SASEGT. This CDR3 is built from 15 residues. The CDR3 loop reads CASSYNRDSPYKQYF. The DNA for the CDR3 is TGTGCCAGCAGCTACAACCGGGACTCCCCCTACAAGCAGTACTTC.

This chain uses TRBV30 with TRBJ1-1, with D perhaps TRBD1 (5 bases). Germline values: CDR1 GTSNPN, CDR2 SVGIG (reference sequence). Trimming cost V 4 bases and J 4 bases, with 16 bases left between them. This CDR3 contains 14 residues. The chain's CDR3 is CAWISLGRITEAFF. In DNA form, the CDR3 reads TGTGCCTGGATTTCTCTGGGGCGGATCACTGAAGCTTTCTTT.

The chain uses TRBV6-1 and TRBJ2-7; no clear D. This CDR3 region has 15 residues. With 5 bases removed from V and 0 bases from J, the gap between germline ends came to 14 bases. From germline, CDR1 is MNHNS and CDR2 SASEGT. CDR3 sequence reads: CASSLWHPSSYEQYF. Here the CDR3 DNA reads TGTGCCAGCAGTCTCTGGCATCCTAGCTCCTACGAGCAGTACTTC.

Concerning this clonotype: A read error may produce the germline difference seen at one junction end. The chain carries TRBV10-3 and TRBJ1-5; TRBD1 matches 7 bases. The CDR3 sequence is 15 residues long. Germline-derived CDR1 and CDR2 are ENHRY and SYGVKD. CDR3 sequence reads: CAVSSGTAFNQPQHF. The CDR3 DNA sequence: TGTGCCGTCAGCTCCGGGACAGCCTTCAATCAGCCCCAGCATTTT.

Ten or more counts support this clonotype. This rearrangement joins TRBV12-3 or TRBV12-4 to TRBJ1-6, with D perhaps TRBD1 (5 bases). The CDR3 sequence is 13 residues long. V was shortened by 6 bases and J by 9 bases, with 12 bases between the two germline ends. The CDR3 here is CASSVQEGSPLHF. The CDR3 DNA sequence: TGTGCCAGCAGCGTACAGGAAGGTTCACCCCTCCACTTT.

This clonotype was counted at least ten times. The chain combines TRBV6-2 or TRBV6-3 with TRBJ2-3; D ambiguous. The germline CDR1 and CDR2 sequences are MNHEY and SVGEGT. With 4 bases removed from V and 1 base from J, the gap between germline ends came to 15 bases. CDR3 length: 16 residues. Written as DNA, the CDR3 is TGTGCCAGCAGTTCACCGAGCAGAAAAGGCACAGATACGCAGTATTTT. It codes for CASSSPSRKGTDTQYF.

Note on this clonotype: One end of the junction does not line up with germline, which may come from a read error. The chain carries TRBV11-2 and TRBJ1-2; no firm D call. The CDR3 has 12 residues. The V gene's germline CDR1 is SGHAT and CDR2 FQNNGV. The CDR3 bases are TGTGCCAGCCGCTTAGATGGGGTTGGCTACACGTTC. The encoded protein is CASRLDGVGYTF.

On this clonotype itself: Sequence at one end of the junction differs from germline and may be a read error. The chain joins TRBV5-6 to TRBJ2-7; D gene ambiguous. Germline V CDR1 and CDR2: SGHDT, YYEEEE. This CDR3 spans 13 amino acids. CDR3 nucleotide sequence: TGTGCTAGCAACTTAACAGACACCTACGAGCAGTACTTC. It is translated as CASNLTDTYEQYF.

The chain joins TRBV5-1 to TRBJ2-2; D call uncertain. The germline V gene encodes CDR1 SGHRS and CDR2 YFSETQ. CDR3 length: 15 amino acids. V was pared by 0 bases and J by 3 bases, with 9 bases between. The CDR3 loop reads CASSLEGKDTGELFF. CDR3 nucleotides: TGCGCCAGCAGCTTGGAAGGGAAGGACACCGGGGAGCTGTTTTTT. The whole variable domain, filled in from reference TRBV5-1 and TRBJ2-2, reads KAGVTQTPRYLIKTRGQQVTLSCSPISGHRSVSWYQQTPGQGLQFLFEYFSETQRNKGNFPGRFSGRQFSNSRSEMNVSTLELGDSALYLCASSLEGKDTGELFFGEGSRLTVL.

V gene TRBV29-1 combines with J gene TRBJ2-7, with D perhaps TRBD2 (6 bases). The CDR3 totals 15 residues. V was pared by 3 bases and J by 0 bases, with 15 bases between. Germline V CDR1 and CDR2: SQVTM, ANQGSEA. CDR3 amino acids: CSVDDPGGNSYEQYF. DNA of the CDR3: TGCAGCGTTGATGATCCAGGAGGGAACTCCTACGAGCAGTACTTC.

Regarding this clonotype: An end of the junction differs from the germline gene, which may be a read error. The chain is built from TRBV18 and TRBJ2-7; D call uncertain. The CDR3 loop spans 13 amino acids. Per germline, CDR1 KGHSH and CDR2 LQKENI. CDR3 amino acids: CANSPDLLYEQYF. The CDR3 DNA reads TGTGCCAACTCACCCGACCTCCTCTACGAGCAGTACTTC.

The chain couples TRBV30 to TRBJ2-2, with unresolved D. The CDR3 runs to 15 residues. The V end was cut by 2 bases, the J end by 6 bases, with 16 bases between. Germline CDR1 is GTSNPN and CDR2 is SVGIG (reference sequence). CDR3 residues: CAWSPTRIQAGELFF. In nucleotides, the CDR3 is TGTGCCTGGAGTCCCACTCGTATTCAGGCCGGGGAGCTGTTTTTT.

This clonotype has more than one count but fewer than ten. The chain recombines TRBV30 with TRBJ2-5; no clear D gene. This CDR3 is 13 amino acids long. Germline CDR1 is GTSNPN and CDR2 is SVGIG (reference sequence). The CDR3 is CALDRGDRETQYF. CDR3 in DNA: TGTGCTCTGGATAGAGGTGACCGGGAGACCCAGTACTTC.

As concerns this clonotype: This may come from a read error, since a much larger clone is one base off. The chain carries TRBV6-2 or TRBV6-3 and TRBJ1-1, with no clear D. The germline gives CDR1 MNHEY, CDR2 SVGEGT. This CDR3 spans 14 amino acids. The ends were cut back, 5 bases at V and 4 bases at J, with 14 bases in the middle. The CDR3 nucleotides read TGTGCCAGCAGTCCGAGGCAGATAAGCACTGAAGCTTTCTTT. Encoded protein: CASSPRQISTEAFF.